These 20 T cell receptor beta chains share one sample of origin, sequenced in a study of CD8 T cells in Susac syndrome. The authors reverse transcribed roughly 0.45 to 1 ug RNA with random hexamers. TCRdb reanalysed the immunoSEQ multiplex PCR reads using MiXCR and keeps one entry per CDR3 protein. Counted here are 200,000 to 250,000 distinct CDR3 sequences, 95% occurring once; the ten biggest clones make up 0.095%. The specimen sequenced was CD4+ T cells from PBMCs. The receptors originated from a human donor with multiple sclerosis.

This clonotype was observed once. The chain uses TRBV7-9 and TRBJ1-1; 8 positions match TRBD1. V shed 8 bases and J 4 bases; nucleotides not matched to a gene: 15. Germline V CDR1 and CDR2: SEHNR, FQNEAQ (reference sequence). The CDR3 totals 16 residues. The CDR3 here is CASVGTGNSEGTEAFF. The DNA for the CDR3 is TGTGCCAGCGTGGGGACAGGAAATTCCGAAGGCACTGAAGCTTTCTTT.

The genes are TRBV20-1 and TRBJ2-3, with TRBD1 matching over 8 bases. The CDR3 has 16 amino acids. Germline CDR1 and CDR2: DFQATT and SNEGSKA (reference sequence). Germline trimming cut 6 bases from V and 4 bases from J; bases unmatched to any gene: 15. DNA of the CDR3: TGCAGTGCCAACCACCAGGGGGCGCATTATGCAGATACGCAGTATTTT. It codes for CSANHQGAHYADTQYF.

The V gene is TRBV29-1, the J gene TRBJ2-7; D remains unclear. V was cut by 5 bases and J by 1 base, with 9 bases left in between. CDR1 is SQVTM and CDR2 is ANQGSEA in the germline V gene. This CDR3 has 12 amino acids. The CDR3 spells CSVSSESYEQYF. The CDR3 bases are TGCAGCGTTTCTTCCGAATCCTACGAGCAGTACTTC.

The rearrangement joins TRBV5-1 to TRBJ2-5, with a tentative D call TRBD2 (5 bases). CDR1 SGHRS and CDR2 YFSETQ come from the germline V gene. The CDR3 contains 15 residues. Trimming removed 1 base at V and 5 bases at J, with 15 bases between. The CDR3 DNA reads as TGCGCCAGCAGCTTGTCCTCGCGGGTAGTGGAGACCCAGTACTTC. Translated: CASSLSSRVVETQYF.

V usage is TRBV21-1 and J usage is TRBJ2-7; whether TRBD2, the table's D call, matches the DNA was not checked. TRBV21-1 is deemed a pseudogene. CDR3 length: 16 amino acids. DNA of the CDR3: TGTGCCAGCAGCACCTTTGACCGGGACTCCAGATACGAGCAGTACTTC. Translated: CASSTFDRDSRYEQYF.

J is TRBJ2-1 and V is TRBV5-1; D is perhaps TRBD2 (5 bases). CDR3 length equals 12 residues. The germline CDR1 and CDR2 sequences are SGHRS and YFSETQ. The ends were cut back, 2 bases at V and 10 bases at J, with 10 bases in the middle. This CDR3 reads CASSLTSAEQFF. The DNA of the CDR3 is TGCGCCAGCAGCTTAACTAGTGCGGAGCAGTTCTTC. Looking up the rest from reference TRBV5-1 and TRBJ2-1 gives the full variable domain: KAGVTQTPRYLIKTRGQQVTLSCSPISGHRSVSWYQQTPGQGLQFLFEYFSETQRNKGNFPGRFSGRQFSNSRSEMNVSTLELGDSALYLCASSLTSAEQFFGPGTRLTVL.

The V gene is TRBV7-8, the J gene TRBJ2-3; 9 bases line up with TRBD2. The germline gives CDR1 SGHVS, CDR2 FQNEAQ. The CDR3 sequence is 15 residues long. V lost 4 bases, J lost 3 bases, and 5 bases stayed unmatched. CDR3 DNA: TGTGCCAGCAGCTATGGGAGCGGGAGGACAGATACGCAGTATTTT. This codes for CASSYGSGRTDTQYF. The whole variable domain, filled in from reference TRBV7-8 and TRBJ2-3, reads GAGVSQSPRYKVAKRGQDVALRCDPISGHVSLFWYQQALGQGPEFLTYFQNEAQLDKSGLPSDRFFAERPEGSVSTLKIQRTQQEDSAVYLCASSYGSGRTDTQYFGPGTRLTVL.

A remark on this clonotype: The junction shows a germline mismatch at one end, possibly a read error. CDR3 bases: TGCAATGCTACGTCTACCTTAAACATTCAGTACTTC. It yields the protein CNATSTLNIQYF. The chain uses TRBV20-1 and TRBJ2-4; D unclear. This CDR3 is 12 amino acids long. The germline gives CDR1 DFQATT, CDR2 SNEGSKA (reference sequence).

This clonotype was found once. This chain connects TRBV7-3 to TRBJ1-1; a possible D gene is TRBD1 (6 bases). Germline V lookup: CDR1 SGHTA, CDR2 FQGTGA. This CDR3 comprises 13 residues. Trimming shortened V by 4 bases and J by 3 bases, and 9 bases separated the two germline ends. In nucleotides, the CDR3 is TGTGCCAGCAGCTCAACAGGGCACACTGAAGCTTTCTTT. This translates into CASSSTGHTEAFF.

The chain couples TRBV12-3 or TRBV12-4 to TRBJ2-1; the D is unclear. The ends were cut back, 4 bases at V and 7 bases at J, with 8 bases in the middle. The CDR3 length is 12 residues. The CDR3 protein is CASSSTSNEQFF. The CDR3 DNA reads as TGTGCCAGCAGTTCTACGTCTAATGAGCAGTTCTTC.

The chain carries TRBV5-4 and TRBJ1-2, with unresolved D. Germline values: CDR1 SGHNT, CDR2 YYREEE (reference sequence). V lost 7 bases to trimming and J lost 2 bases, with 12 bases between them. The CDR3 length is 13 residues. CDR3 in amino acids: CASATTVNYGYTF. CDR3 coding DNA: TGTGCCAGCGCAACCACCGTGAACTATGGCTACACCTTC. The variable domain in full, completed from reference TRBV5-4 and TRBJ1-2, reads ETGVTQSPTHLIKTRGQQVTLRCSSQSGHNTVSWYQQALGQGPQFIFQYYREEENGRGNFPPRFSGLQFPNYSSELNVNALELDDSALYLCASATTVNYGYTFGSGTRLTVV.

The chain couples TRBV29-1 to TRBJ2-6; D possibly corresponds to TRBD2 (6 bases). V gave up 6 bases and J gave up 4 bases, with 13 bases separating them. This CDR3 region has 14 residues. Germline CDR1 SQVTM, CDR2 ANQGSEA. The CDR3 here is CSVAPGVGANVLTF. CDR3 coding DNA: TGCAGCGTCGCCCCGGGGGTCGGGGCCAACGTCCTGACTTTC.

This clonotype was seen only once. The V and J genes are TRBV18 and TRBJ2-5; perhaps D is TRBD1 or TRBD2 (5 bases each). V shed 4 bases and J shed 2 bases, with 14 bases lying between them. The CDR3 is made up of 15 amino acids. The germline CDR1 and CDR2 sequences are KGHSH and LQKENI. The DNA for the CDR3 is TGTGCCAGCTCACAATCTTGGGGACCTCAAGAGACCCAGTACTTC. This translates into CASSQSWGPQETQYF.

The gene calls are TRBV12-3 or TRBV12-4 and TRBJ2-7; 11 positions agree with TRBD2. The CDR3 loop spans 15 amino acids. V lost 5 bases and J lost 5; bases outside the gene matches: 8. The CDR3 sequence: CASSPTSGSFNEQYF. CDR3 DNA sequence: TGTGCCAGCAGTCCCACTAGCGGGAGCTTCAACGAGCAGTACTTC.

Only one count was recorded for this clonotype. The chain recombines TRBV3-1 with TRBJ2-1; 13 nucleotides line up with TRBD2. CDR1 is LGHDT, CDR2 YNNKEL, per germline (reference sequence). The CDR3 totals 18 residues. V trimming: 5 bases; J trimming: 0 bases; junction bases outside the gene matches: 7. CDR3 amino acids: CASSSLAGGLNSYNEQFF. CDR3 nucleotide sequence: TGTGCCAGCAGCTCACTAGCGGGGGGGCTCAACTCCTACAATGAGCAGTTCTTC.

The chain has TRBV7-2 and TRBJ1-5; D gene ambiguous. Germline-derived CDR1 and CDR2 are SGHTA and FQGNSA. The CDR3 spans 15 residues. Trimming removed 2 bases at V and 0 bases at J, with 8 bases between. The CDR3 nucleotides read TGTGCCAGCAGCTTAAGGCGTAATAGCAATCAGCCCCAGCATTTT. This encodes CASSLRRNSNQPQHF.

This clonotype was found once. J is TRBJ1-1 and V is TRBV5-1, with D maybe TRBD1 (5 bases). V lost 5 bases, J lost 5 bases, and 13 bases lay in between. Germline V gene lookup returns CDR1 SGHRS and CDR2 YFSETQ. The CDR3 is 13 amino acids. The CDR3 DNA reads as TGCGCCAGCAGACATAATGGGGGTACTGAAGCTTTCTTT. This encodes CASRHNGGTEAFF.

The chain links TRBV27 to TRBJ1-2; no firm D call. Trimming shortened V by 0 bases and J by 6 bases, and 11 bases separated the two germline ends. CDR3 length: 14 residues. CDR1 MNHEY and CDR2 SMNVEV come from the germline V gene (reference sequence). The CDR3 region has the DNA TGTGCCAGCAGTTTATCGAGGGCAGTAGATGGCTACACCTTC. Translating it yields CASSLSRAVDGYTF.

V usage is TRBV19 and J usage is TRBJ2-1; 11 bases are a match to TRBD2. CDR3 length equals 18 residues. Germline V gene data show CDR1 as LNHDA and CDR2 as SQIVND (reference sequence). The V and J ends lost 1 base and 5 bases, in that order; junction bases with no gene match: 10. CDR3 bases: TGTGCCAGTAGTATAGGAGGAACTAGCGGGAGCTTTCACAATGAGCAGTTCTTC. It codes for CASSIGGTSGSFHNEQFF.

This chain uses TRBV12-3 or TRBV12-4 with TRBJ1-2, with a tentative D call TRBD1 (5 bases). The CDR3 contains 15 residues. The germline V and J ends were trimmed by 2 bases and 2 bases, with 12 bases remaining between them. The CDR3: CASSLLRGMNYGYTF. For the CDR3, the DNA is TGTGCCAGCAGTTTACTACGGGGGATGAACTATGGCTACACCTTC.